The present entry profiles one T cell receptor beta chain with its context. Antigen: not known. Sequenced by immunoSEQ multiplex PCR; TCRdb stores in-frame clones only, minus some. The sample has some 2,400,000 clones, nearly 97% seen once. The data are from a study of shared clonotypes between healthy human individuals. V was pared by 6 bases and J by 6 bases, with 9 bases between. The germline gives CDR1 ENHRY, CDR2 SYGVKD. This CDR3 spans 12 amino acids. Study findings and constraints: Clonotypes which were not shared had lower generation probabilities than clonotypes that all four donors shared. In several donors, around 5% of naive CD4 clonotypes appeared in common.

Only Caucasian adults living in Nashville, Tennessee made up the donor group. Investigators divided CD4+ cells into CD45RA+ naive and CD45RA-negative memory subsets. Source material: naive CD4+ T cells sorted from blood. Indicated subset: CD45RA+ positively selected. The source of this sequence is a man younger than 30 in good health. The chain uses TRBV10-3 and TRBJ2-1; maybe TRBD2 (7 bases). In DNA, the CDR3 is TGTGCCATCAGCCGGGGGGCCAATGAGCAGTTCTTC. Its translation is CAISRGANEQFF.